This TCR beta chain stems from a study of response to subunit inactivated influenza vaccine. MiXCR, applied by TCRdb to the RT-PCR reads, yields one record per CDR3 protein. The table shows 550,000 to 600,000 distinct CDR3 sequences, with 12% occurring only once. J gave up 2 bases and V 5 bases, and 7 bases lay outside the gene matches. From germline, CDR1 is SGHVS and CDR2 FQNEAQ. There are 16 residues in the CDR3. The sequenced sample was PBMCs from blood, obtained on the day of vaccination. The chain uses TRBV7-8 and TRBJ2-4; 9 positions match TRBD2. The sequence was collected from a man in his forties or fifties who received an inactivated influenza vaccine. The CDR3 DNA is TGTGCCAGCAGCCAGTTAGCGGGGGCCCCCAAAAACATTCAGTACTTC. Protein sequence: CASSQLAGAPKNIQYF.